The following is a T cell receptor (beta chain) sequence with its context. Its antigen is not identified. The data belong to a study of long-term antiretroviral therapy in people with HIV. The assay, immunoSEQ v3.0, was run at survey level. Only in-frame clones appear in the TCRdb table, and some are missing; sequencing was by immunoSEQ multiplex PCR. Of around 16,000 clones in the sample, roughly 80% were seen once. V lost 4 bases and J 7 bases, leaving 15 bases between the germline ends. The CDR3 loop spans 13 amino acids. Germline values: CDR1 SGHNT, CDR2 YYREEE (reference sequence). Study observations and caveats: Blood, drawn from about 2004 to 2018, may reflect older ART regimens.

This chain joins TRBV5-4 and TRBJ2-7, with TRBD2 as a possible D gene (5 bases). The sample consisted of unsorted PBMCs, taken less than 1.3 years before starting antiretroviral therapy. The clonotype comes from a man aged 30 to 45 with HIV. This CDR3 reads CASSHIDTGEQYF. The CDR3 DNA reads as TGTGCCAGCAGCCACATTGACACGGGGGAGCAGTACTTC.